This entry concerns a single TCR beta chain. Its antigen is unidentified. This sample is part of a study of cytomegalovirus exposure and HLA in healthy donors. General study findings and limits: In an earlier analysis, about 87% or about 30%: the productive usage of most TCR beta V segments. In a later analysis, HLA-associated beta chains showed higher expansion and lower generation probabilities than comparable chains.

Looked up from germline, CDR1 is SGHTS and CDR2 is YDEGEE. This CDR3 has 16 residues. V lost 2 bases, J lost 6 bases, and 18 bases lay in between. PCR employed 60 Vbeta and 13 Jbeta primers. Method: immunoSEQ multiplex PCR; TCRdb's copy keeps in-frame clones and lacks some. The table includes tens of thousands of clones, roughly 75% detected once. The V call is TRBV5-8, the J call TRBJ1-5; TRBD1 is a possible D gene (6 bases). Sequenced sample: PBMCs. The clonotype comes from a man in his sixties in good health and CMV-seronegative. In nucleotides, the CDR3 is TGTGCCAGCAGCTTTAGCGACAGGTTGTTTGGTCAGCCCCAGCATTTT. Translation gives CASSFSDRLFGQPQHF.